Described below is a single T cell receptor beta chain sequence and its context. No antigen is known for it. One base away there is no much larger clone; base qualities are not given. CDR1 MNHEY and CDR2 SVGAGI were looked up in the germline V gene. The CDR3 spans 14 residues, from the cysteine through the phenylalanine. Here the CDR3 DNA is all that survives: 42 bases in frame from base 1. A distance of 16 bases separates the germline ends of V and J, which lose 0 bases and 14 bases respectively. These data belong to a study of memory CD4+ T cells and cytomegalovirus serostatus (dated by TCRdb to about 2019). Background on the whole study: The 35 or so healthy Belgian adults in the cohort included 9 who were CMV seropositive and 24 who were CMV seronegative. To replicate a published TCR-based CMV serostatus classifier, the researchers sequenced the CD4+ memory TCRbeta repertoires of a Belgian cohort whose cytomegalovirus serostatus was known.

Genomic DNA was extracted from sorted cells with the Quick-DNA Microprep Kit. Amplification of TCRbeta DNA was done with the immunoSEQ hsTCRbeta kit, following the protocol from the manufacturer. TCRbeta libraries were sequenced on an Illumina MiSeq instrument. Per the authors' processing: Following removal of out-of-frame sequences, a few million distinct TCRbeta sequences were retained, with an average of roughly 67,000 per individual. Each individual was scored by the count of 164 previously reported CMV-associated TCRbeta sequences and the total productive distinct TCRbeta count. A beta-binomial model was reimplemented in Python, and scikit-learn random forests with default parameters were trained on US cohort data. Classifier performance on the Belgian cohort was reported as the median AUC with percentile confidence intervals calculated over 10,000 bootstrap iterations. TCRdb holds this immuneACCESS table with in-frame rearrangements only. Some clones are missing; in checked studies, unresolved V genes explain under half, and the rest has no known cause. V and J calls and clone size are copied from that table; D and trimming were computed from the DNA. The sample profile shows 80,000 to 100,000 clones; roughly 80% of them were found once. 3.6% of the sample is taken by the ten largest.

A FACSAria II was used to sort memory CD4+ T cells, defined as single viable CD3+CD4+CD8-CD45RO+ cells. To determine CMV serostatus, a Roche Elecsys assay was used that detects serum IgG against CMV pp150, pp28, p38 and p52. Following thawing, total CD4+ T cells were enriched through positive selection using CD4 magnetic microbeads. The samples came from a different study that was designed specifically to examine the CD4+ T cell memory repertoire. Peripheral blood mononuclear cells were isolated and cryopreserved following standard operating procedures; serum was stored at -80 °C. The staining used CD3-PerCP (BW264/56), CD4-APC (RPA-T4), CD45RO-PE (UCHT1) and CD8-Pacific Orange (3B5) antibodies, and Sytox blue was used to exclude non-viable cells. Here is what the overall study found, with its caveats: On the Belgian cohort, the classifier based on the original framework reached a median bootstrapped AUC of approximately 0.95, with a 95% CI of 0.76-1.00. The results were interpreted as suggesting that the CMV-associated TCR signature is mostly present in the CD4+ memory repertoire. Only CD4+CD45RO+ memory cells were sequenced, in contrast to the original study, which included naive and memory CD4+ and CD8+ populations. For CMV serostatus prediction, a median bootstrapped AUC of approximately 0.95 was reached with the original framework, and a median bootstrapped AUC of about 0.91 was reached with a US-trained random forest. Of 150 to 200 previously reported CMV-associated TCRbeta sequences, 67 appeared in the CD4+ memory repertoires, each in one to five individuals.

The sample comprised memory CD4+ T cells from blood. The sequence links TRBV6-5 to TRBJ1-4; TRBD1 is a possible D gene, resting on 5 matching bases. The receptor was derived from an adult in good health and CMV-seropositive. The DNA is as follows: TGTGCCAGCAGTTACTCGAGTGGGGACGGAAGCCTGTTTTTT. It codes for CASSYSSGDGSLFF.